These 25 T cell receptor beta chains originate from one sample sequenced in a study. The TRBV12-4/TRBJ1-2 clonotypes were amplified using barcode primers with ligated adaptors. TCRdb passed the multiplex PCR reads through MiXCR, listing each CDR3 protein once. The table lists 420 or so distinct CDR3 sequences, about a quarter of them singletons, with 13% to 15% in the top ten. The sequenced material came from memory CD4+ T cells sorted from blood. Indicated subset: memory CD4+ T cells, CD4+CD45RO+CD25-. These receptors were obtained from a female donor with breast cancer.

On this clonotype itself: Its ends do not fully match the called genes, so a read error is possible. The J gene is TRBJ1-2, the V gene TRBV12-3 or TRBV12-4; 7 bases map to TRBD1. There are 12 residues in the CDR3. In DNA form, the CDR3 reads TGTGCCAGCAGTTTATCGGGACAGCCGCCACGCTTC. It is translated as CASSLSGQPPRF.

By share, this clonotype ranks as large. This sequence joins TRBV12-3 or TRBV12-4 and TRBJ1-2; D ambiguous. This CDR3 is built from 12 residues. Trimming removed 2 bases from V and 5 bases from J, with 6 bases in between. This CDR3 is CASSLRRYGYTF. The CDR3 DNA follows: TGTGCCAGCAGTTTACGGAGATATGGCTACACCTTC.

This chain joins TRBV12-3 or TRBV12-4 and TRBJ1-2; no firm D call. V dropped 2 bases and J dropped 3 bases, with 7 bases sitting between them. This CDR3 is built from 13 residues. As DNA, the CDR3 is TGTGCCAGCAGTTTAACAGCTGACTATGGCTACACCTTC. It yields the protein CASSLTADYGYTF.

This clonotype is large in the sample. V gene TRBV12-3 or TRBV12-4 combines with J gene TRBJ1-2; D remains ambiguous. Between the trimmed V and J ends, which lost 6 bases and 0 bases, there was a span of 5 bases. The CDR3 loop spans 12 amino acids. The CDR3 spells CASSQTNYGYTF. CDR3 coding DNA: TGTGCCAGCAGCCAAACTAACTATGGCTACACCTTC.

Judged by abundance, this clonotype is large (0.1 to 1%). V and J are TRBV12-3 or TRBV12-4 and TRBJ1-2; no clear D. V shed 5 bases and J shed 7 bases, with 14 bases lying between them. CDR3 length: 13 amino acids. CDR3 nucleotides: TGTGCCAGCAGTCCTACAGCAAGGGCTGGCTACACCTTC. Protein sequence: CASSPTARAGYTF.

In this sample, this clonotype turned up a few times. The gene calls are TRBV12-3 or TRBV12-4 and TRBJ1-2; 8 bases map to TRBD1. J lost 8 bases, V lost 6 bases, and 5 bases had no gene match. The CDR3 contains 12 residues. The chain's CDR3 is CASSTDRGGYTF. The CDR3 DNA reads as TGTGCCAGCAGCACTGACAGGGGAGGCTACACCTTC.

CDR3 in DNA: TGTGCCAGCAAGCGGGACGGATCTTTCGGCTACACCTTC. The encoded protein is CASKRDGSFGYTF. The chain is built from TRBV12-3 or TRBV12-4 and TRBJ1-2, with D perhaps matching TRBD1 (5 bases). Trimming stripped 7 bases from V and 8 bases from J, with 17 bases between. The CDR3 is 13 amino acids.

V and J are TRBV12-3 or TRBV12-4 and TRBJ1-2; D is unclear. The CDR3 consists of 14 residues. Trimming removed 3 bases at V and 9 bases at J, with 17 bases between. The CDR3 nucleotides read TGTGCCAGCAGTTTTGGCTTTGGAGGCAGGAGCTACACCTTC. Amino acids: CASSFGFGGRSYTF.

The chain is built from TRBV12-3 or TRBV12-4 and TRBJ1-2; 8 bases match TRBD1. The CDR3 sequence is 14 residues long. Losses at the gene ends were 6 bases for V and 5 bases for J; bases not matched to a gene: 8. The CDR3 loop reads CASSLGQGEYGYTF. In DNA form, the CDR3 reads TGTGCCAGCAGCCTAGGACAGGGAGAATATGGCTACACCTTC.

This clonotype is large in the sample. The CDR3 DNA follows: TGTGCCAGCAGCCGGGACAGGGAAGACTATGGCTACACCTTC. Protein: CASSRDREDYGYTF. The chain uses TRBV12-3 or TRBV12-4 and TRBJ1-2; 9 bases map to TRBD1. The CDR3 has 14 amino acids. Germline trimming cut 6 bases from V and 3 bases from J; bases unmatched to any gene: 5.

In its sample, this clonotype is large. The chain uses TRBV12-3 or TRBV12-4 and TRBJ1-2; D is uncertain. V lost 6 bases and J 4 bases, leaving 12 bases between the germline ends. CDR3 size: 13 residues. CDR3: CASRSRRGYGYTF. The CDR3 bases are TGTGCCAGCAGGAGTAGGCGGGGCTATGGCTACACCTTC.

Relative to its sample, this clonotype is large (0.1 to 1%). CDR3 nucleotides: TGTGCCAGCAGTTTAACAGGGAGAGGCTACACCTTC. It specifies CASSLTGRGYTF. This chain connects TRBV12-3 or TRBV12-4 to TRBJ1-2; D may be TRBD1 (6 bases). This CDR3 contains 12 residues. V lost 2 bases and J lost 8, with 9 bases in between.

This clonotype is judged large. This sequence joins TRBV12-3 or TRBV12-4 and TRBJ1-2; D is undetermined. V was shortened by 6 bases and J by 0 bases, with 8 bases between the two germline ends. The CDR3 covers 13 residues. DNA for the CDR3: TGTGCCAGCAGGCCGTCAGCTAACTATGGCTACACCTTC. This encodes CASRPSANYGYTF.

This clonotype was counted a few times. The V call is TRBV12-3 or TRBV12-4, the J call TRBJ1-2; D unresolved. This CDR3 has 8 amino acids. V was cut by 11 bases and J by 4 bases, with 2 bases left in between. The CDR3 DNA sequence: TGTGCCGGCTATGGCTACACCTTC. Translated: CAGYGYTF.

This clonotype counts as large. This chain connects TRBV12-3 or TRBV12-4 to TRBJ1-2; D unresolved. Trimming shortened V by 0 bases and J by 5 bases, and 7 bases separated the two germline ends. CDR3 length equals 13 residues. CDR3 bases: TGTGCCAGCAGTTTAGCCCGCTATTATGGCTACACCTTC. It translates to CASSLARYYGYTF.

This clonotype has a single count. The chain recombines TRBV12-3 or TRBV12-4 with TRBJ1-2, with a possible D match to TRBD1 (6 bases). The CDR3 sequence is 13 residues long. The V and J ends lost 6 bases and 5 bases respectively, with 13 bases between them. CDR3: CASRNRDRYGYTF. For the CDR3, the DNA is TGTGCCAGCAGGAACAGGGACCGTTATGGCTACACCTTC.

The chain joins TRBV12-3 or TRBV12-4 to TRBJ1-2, with 7 bases that match TRBD1. CDR3 length: 13 amino acids. The V segment lost 7 bases and the J segment 4 bases; nucleotides outside the gene matches: 6. CDR3 region: CASTRDSVYGYTF. The DNA for the CDR3 is TGTGCCAGCACCCGGGACAGCGTCTATGGCTACACCTTC.

This clonotype is large in the sample. CDR3 region: CASSLAWAGNYGYTF. The DNA of the CDR3 is TGTGCCAGCAGTTTAGCCTGGGCAGGGAACTATGGCTACACCTTC. The chain employs TRBV12-3 or TRBV12-4 and TRBJ1-2; possibly TRBD1 for D (5 bases). CDR3 size: 15 residues. The V and J ends lost 0 bases and 2 bases respectively, with 10 bases between them.

The chain has TRBV12-3 or TRBV12-4 and TRBJ1-2; D is unresolved. Trimming cost V 3 bases and J 4 bases, with 9 bases left between them. There are 13 residues in the CDR3. This CDR3 reads CASSFSDIYGYTF. The CDR3 DNA sequence: TGTGCCAGCAGTTTCTCCGACATCTATGGCTACACCTTC.

Relative to its sample, this clonotype is large. The chain links TRBV12-3 or TRBV12-4 to TRBJ1-2; D gene ambiguous. The CDR3 extends over 12 amino acids. The V end lost 4 bases, the J end lost 8 bases, and 11 bases lay between the germline ends. The CDR3 loop is CASSSQEEGYTF. CDR3 bases: TGTGCCAGCAGTTCTCAGGAAGAAGGCTACACCTTC.

This clonotype is termed large. The V call is TRBV12-3 or TRBV12-4, the J call TRBJ1-2; 9 nucleotides agree with TRBD1. Unmatched junction bases numbered 11, after V lost 3 bases and J lost 6 bases. The CDR3 has 16 amino acids. The CDR3 region is CASSLSDTGTGNGYTF. The CDR3 DNA sequence: TGTGCCAGCAGTTTGTCCGACACCGGGACAGGGAATGGCTACACCTTC.

By sample fraction, this clonotype is medium-sized. The chain has TRBV12-3 or TRBV12-4 and TRBJ1-2; unclear D gene. V lost 7 bases, J lost 3 bases, and 18 bases lay in between. This CDR3 region has 15 residues. In DNA form, the CDR3 reads TGTGCCAGCAACCTGGTGGGGAGGTCGGACTATGGCTACACCTTC. This codes for CASNLVGRSDYGYTF.

This clonotype is judged large (0.1 to 1%). The chain uses TRBV12-3 or TRBV12-4 and TRBJ1-2; the D gene is possibly TRBD1 (6 bases). The CDR3 consists of 14 residues. V lost 2 bases, J lost 4 bases, and 11 bases lay in between. The CDR3 region has the DNA TGTGCCAGCAGTTTACATCTGGACAGCTATGGCTACACCTTC. It specifies CASSLHLDSYGYTF.

Sample share makes this clonotype large. The genes are TRBV12-3 or TRBV12-4 and TRBJ1-2, with TRBD1 as a possible D gene (5 bases). V lost 5 bases, J lost 8 bases, and 12 bases lay in between. CDR3 length equals 12 residues. CDR3 in DNA: TGTGCCAGCAGTGATGCAGGGATGGGCTACACCTTC. Protein: CASSDAGMGYTF.

This clonotype was found once. The chain links TRBV12-3 or TRBV12-4 to TRBJ1-2; D might be TRBD1 (6 bases). Trimming cost V 0 bases and J 2 bases, with 10 bases left between them. CDR3 size: 15 residues. CDR3: CASSLASQGNYGYTF. CDR3 nucleotides: TGTGCCAGCAGTTTAGCGAGCCAGGGGAACTATGGCTACACCTTC.